What follows is one TCR beta chain and its context. The sample originates from a study of T-cell reconstitution after alpha-beta-depleted transplantation in children. Using unique molecular identifiers, the investigators prepared the TCRbeta library. TCRdb called the PCR reads again in MiXCR, with one record for every CDR3 protein. The repertoire consists of nearly 550,000 distinct CDR3 sequences, with around 18% occurring once and the leading ten covering 3.3%. The length of the CDR3 is 15 residues. The V gene's germline CDR1 is SGDLS and CDR2 YYNGEE. With 4 bases removed from V and 2 bases from J, the gap between germline ends came to 15 bases.

The specimen comprised PBMCs from the stem cell graft donor, sampled from the stem cell graft. V is TRBV9 and J is TRBJ1-2; no reliable D call. The receptor's source is a human donor who donated a stem cell graft to a child with acute lymphoblastic leukemia. The CDR3 is CASSPRGGLNYGYTF. The CDR3 DNA follows: TGTGCCAGCAGCCCCCGGGGAGGTCTGAACTATGGCTACACCTTC.